These T cell receptor beta chains were read from a single sample in a study of shared clonotypes between healthy human individuals. Sequencing was performed with immunoSEQ multiplex PCR; in TCRdb, only in-frame clones are kept and a portion is missing. Of fewer than 850,000 clones in the sample, 55% to 75% were seen once. Input material: memory CD4+ T cells sorted from blood. Source of these receptors: a woman between 25 and 40 years old in good health. Each CDR3 is given with its conserved first and last residue. The D gene is left open where the match is weak. For some rows the clone size is stated as once, few or many, or as a class when expanded; others skip it.

TRBJ2-7	TRBD1	.	TRBV13	TGTGCCAGCAGCTTCTTCCGGGACAGGGGCACCTACGAGCAGTACTTC	CASSFFRDRGTYEQYF
TRBJ2-7	.	.	TRBV18	TGTGCCAGCTCACCGCGAAGGGGGGACGAGCAGTACTTC	CASSPRRGDEQYF
TRBJ2-6	.	.	TRBV6-5	TGTGCCAGCAGTTACTCGACGGGCTTTGGGGCCAACGTCCTGACTTTC	CASSYSTGFGANVLTF
TRBJ2-5	TRBD2	few	TRBV7-7	TGTGCCAGCAGTCAAGGGAGGACTAGCGGGAGGGCCGGGGAGACCCAGTACTTC	CASSQGRTSGRAGETQYF
TRBJ2-1	.	medium-sized	TRBV7-9	TGTGCCAGCAGCAGTTACATCGAGCAGTTCTTC	CASSSYIEQFF
TRBJ1-1	TRBD1	once	TRBV5-4	TGTGCCAGCAGCTTGGGGACAGGGGCGGGGGTAACTGAAGCTTTCTTT	CASSLGTGAGVTEAFF
TRBJ2-1	TRBD2	.	TRBV11-2	TGTGCCAGCAGCTTAGGGACTAGCCCGACGGCTGAGCAGTTCTTC	CASSLGTSPTAEQFF
TRBJ1-2	TRBD1	.	TRBV6-5	TGTGCCAGCTCTGGACAGGGAGGTGGCTACACCTTC	CASSGQGGGYTF
TRBJ2-3	.	few	TRBV4-2	TGTGCCAGCAGCCCCCGTCGAGATACGCAGTATTTT	CASSPRRDTQYF
TRBJ1-3	.	.	TRBV19	TGTGCCAGTGTGACGTGGAACACCATATATTTT	CASVTWNTIYF
TRBJ2-5	TRBD1	.	TRBV18	TGTGCCAGCTCAGGCTTGGCCAGGGGGTCATCAGAGACCCAGTACTTC	CASSGLARGSSETQYF
TRBJ1-5	TRBD1	.	TRBV15	TGTGCCACCAGCAGCAGGAGAGGGACAGGGAGCAATCAGCCCCAGCATTTT	CATSSRRGTGSNQPQHF
TRBJ2-5	TRBD1	.	TRBV9	TGTGCCAGCAGCCAAGGGGACAGGGCCCCCTTCTACTTC	CASSQGDRAPFYF
TRBJ2-7	.	many	TRBV27	TGTGCCAGCAGTTTTCGGGACGGTCCCTACGAGCAGTACTTC	CASSFRDGPYEQYF
TRBJ2-5	.	.	TRBV29-1	TGCAGCGTCAACCCGGGGGTGGGCCCGGAGACCCAGTACTTC	CSVNPGVGPETQYF
TRBJ2-3	TRBD1	.	TRBV28	TGTGCCAGCAGTCCAAGACAGGGGGTAGCAGATACGCAGTATTTT	CASSPRQGVADTQYF
TRBJ2-7	TRBD1	.	TRBV13	TGTGCCAGCAGCCCAGGACAGGACTACGAGCAGTACTTC	CASSPGQDYEQYF
TRBJ2-5	.	.	TRBV5-1	TGCGCCAGCAGCTTGGCGGGGGGCCTAGAGACCCAGTACTTC	CASSLAGGLETQYF
TRBJ1-1	TRBD1	.	TRBV29-1	TGCAGCGTCGCCCCGGGACAGGGGGCGTCCACTGAAGCTTTCTTT	CSVAPGQGASTEAFF
TRBJ1-2	TRBD1	.	TRBV5-1	TGCGCCAGCAGCCCTCGCCAGGGGGGTGGCTACACCTTC	CASSPRQGGGYTF
TRBJ2-6	.	.	TRBV28	TGTGCCAGCAGTTCCCTCATTCGCGGGAACTCTGGGGCCAACGTCCTGACTTTC	CASSSLIRGNSGANVLTF
TRBJ2-1	.	.	TRBV19	TGTGCCAGTAGTACGCGGACTAATTCGGATGAGCAGTTCTTC	CASSTRTNSDEQFF
TRBJ2-5	.	.	TRBV7-9	TGTGCCAGCAGCCTCTCGACAGGATCAGAGACCCAGTACTTC	CASSLSTGSETQYF
TRBJ1-1	.	.	TRBV5-5	TGTGCCAGCAGCCCGAGACCGGGCCAGGAAGCTTTCTTT	CASSPRPGQEAFF
TRBJ1-3	.	.	TRBV18	TGTGCCAGCTCACAGGAGGACTCTGGGTCTGGAAACACCATATATTTT	CASSQEDSGSGNTIYF
TRBJ1-1	.	few	TRBV18	TGTGCCAGCTCACCACCGAACAAGAACACTGAAGCTTTCTTT	CASSPPNKNTEAFF
TRBJ1-5	.	few	TRBV15	TGTGCCACCGGGGCGGGGGGGACGACCAATCAGCCCCAGCATTTT	CATGAGGTTNQPQHF
TRBJ2-3	.	.	TRBV30	TGTGCCTGGAGTGTACTGGAGGATACGCAGTATTTT	CAWSVLEDTQYF
TRBJ1-3	.	.	TRBV29-1	TGCAGCGCTAACGGGGACTCTGGAAACACCATATATTTT	CSANGDSGNTIYF
TRBJ2-3	TRBD1	.	TRBV5-1	TGCGCCAGCAGCCCGGGACAGTTAGATACGCAGTATTTT	CASSPGQLDTQYF
TRBJ1-1	TRBD1	.	TRBV14	TGTGCCAGCAGCCAATTACAGGGGGCCTACACTGAAGCTTTCTTT	CASSQLQGAYTEAFF
TRBJ2-1	.	.	TRBV2	TGTGCCAGCAGAGGACTTCTAGAGGGCAGTGAGCAGTTCTTC	CASRGLLEGSEQFF
TRBJ2-6	.	.	TRBV11-2	TGTGCCAGCAGCTTAGCCCCGGCCTACCGGCGCTCTGGGGCCAACGTCCTGACTTTC	CASSLAPAYRRSGANVLTF
TRBJ2-1	TRBD2	.	TRBV19	TGTGCCAGTAGTATAGTCGGGGGAGGGTCGCGGAATGAGCAGTTCTTC	CASSIVGGGSRNEQFF
TRBJ1-3	.	.	TRBV5-1	TGCACCAGCAGCTTGGAGGGGCCGGACGACACCATATATTTT	CTSSLEGPDDTIYF
TRBJ1-2	.	.	TRBV6-5	TGTGCCAGCAGTTACTCGATAGGAGGGGATCCCTATGGCTACACCTTC	CASSYSIGGDPYGYTF
TRBJ1-2	TRBD1	.	TRBV6-1	TGTGCCAGCACATCCGGGACAGGGCTTGGCTACACCTTC	CASTSGTGLGYTF
TRBJ2-7	.	.	TRBV29-1	TGCAGCGCGGGACCGAAAACCTACGAGCAGTACTTC	CSAGPKTYEQYF
TRBJ1-5	.	.	TRBV6-5	TGTGCCAGCAGTCCCGGGGGCAATCAGCCCCAGCATTTT	CASSPGGNQPQHF
TRBJ2-1	TRBD2	.	TRBV7-7	TGTGCCAGCAGCTTAGCGCTAGCGGGAGGGGACAATGAGCAGTTCTTC	CASSLALAGGDNEQFF
TRBJ1-1	.	few	TRBV5-6	TGTGCCAGCAGCTTGGACAGGGAGGCTTGGAAGACTGAAGCTTTCTTT	CASSLDREAWKTEAFF
TRBJ1-1	.	once	TRBV10-3	TGTGCCGCAGAGGGGGTACTGAACACTGAAGCTTTCTTT	CAAEGVLNTEAFF
TRBJ2-2	.	.	TRBV30	TGTGCCTGGAGTGGGGGACTGTACACCGGGGAGCTGTTTTTT	CAWSGGLYTGELFF
TRBJ1-5	TRBD1	few	TRBV19	TGTGCCAGTAGTCAACAGGGGGATAGCCAGCCCCAGCATTTT	CASSQQGDSQPQHF
TRBJ2-1	.	few	TRBV7-8	TGTGCCAGCAGCTTTAGTCACGGAGGGGGAGATGAGCAGTTCTTC	CASSFSHGGGDEQFF
TRBJ1-1	.	.	TRBV10-3	TGTGCCATCAGTGATAGCGGTTTCCCGAACACTGAAGCTTTCTTT	CAISDSGFPNTEAFF
TRBJ2-7	.	.	TRBV2	TGTGCCAGAGGGAGACAGGGACTCTCCTACGAGCAGTACTTC	CARGRQGLSYEQYF
TRBJ1-3	.	.	TRBV7-9	TGTGCCAGCAGCTTAGGGGGACACTACTCTGGAAACACCATATATTTT	CASSLGGHYSGNTIYF
TRBJ2-5	.	.	TRBV6-1	TGTGCCAGCAGTGAACAGACTTTCCAAGAGACCCAGTACTTC	CASSEQTFQETQYF
TRBJ1-4	.	few	TRBV19	TGTGCCAGTAGTCCACCCCGTAATGAAAAACTGTTTTTT	CASSPPRNEKLFF
TRBJ2-7	TRBD1	.	TRBV5-1	TGCGCCAGCGCAAAACAGGGGACCACTTCCGAGCAGTACTTC	CASAKQGTTSEQYF
TRBJ1-2	.	.	TRBV5-8	TGTGCCAGCAGCCGGGAAGGAAGGTGGTATGGCTACACCTTC	CASSREGRWYGYTF
TRBJ2-1	.	once	TRBV4-1	TGCGCCAGCAGCCAAGGCAATGAGCAGTTCTTC	CASSQGNEQFF
TRBJ2-2	.	.	TRBV27	TGTGCCAGCAGTTTATCCTGGACCGGGGAGCTGTTTTTT	CASSLSWTGELFF